The present TCR beta chain was sequenced within a study of blood T cells in healthy people across ages. PCR was performed a second time for about 7 to 11 cycles using a sample-barcoded 5' primer and a J-beta primer mix. A single record per CDR3 protein comes from TCRdb applying MiXCR to the 5' RACE reads. Altogether roughly 2 million distinct CDR3 sequences are present, around half being singletons, with the ten largest covering 2% to 2.5%. V gave up 0 bases and J gave up 4 bases; unmatched junction bases: 8. Germline V gene sequence: CDR1 LGHNA, CDR2 YSLEER. This CDR3 has 18 amino acids. The sequenced material came from blood. The TCR sequence derives from a woman aged 40 to 50 in good health. V usage is TRBV4-3 and J usage is TRBJ2-3; the match to TRBD2 covers 12 bases. The CDR3 region is CASSQEGLAGGLADTQYF. CDR3 nucleotide sequence: TGCGCCAGCAGCCAAGAAGGCCTAGCGGGGGGGCTTGCAGATACGCAGTATTTT.